Listed below are T cell receptor beta chains from one sample, sequenced in a study of beta chain features in type 1 diabetes. Assay used: immunoSEQ multiplex PCR; TCRdb lists only in-frame clones, some missing. The profile shows 140,000 or so clones, 10% of them singletons. What was sequenced was naive CD4+ T cells from blood. Receptor source: a man aged 18 to 30 in good health. Both conserved end residues are part of each CDR3. D genes are given only for firm matches. The size field is filled for only some rows; it gives once, few, many or a size class.

v_call	clone_size	d_call	j_call	cdr3_aa	cdr3_nt
TRBV11-3	-	TRBD1	TRBJ2-1	CASSPRTGDNEQFF	TGTGCCAGCAGCCCTCGGACAGGCGACAATGAGCAGTTCTTC
TRBV6-1	few	TRBD1	TRBJ2-1	CASTLGQYNEQFF	TGTGCCAGCACCCTGGGACAGTACAATGAGCAGTTCTTC
TRBV18	-	TRBD2	TRBJ2-1	CASSRLAGGNEQFF	TGTGCCAGCTCGCGACTAGCGGGGGGAAATGAGCAGTTCTTC
TRBV7-9	-	TRBD2	TRBJ2-5	CATSLPVGGMQETQYF	TGTGCCACCAGCTTACCTGTGGGGGGGATGCAAGAGACCCAGTACTTC
TRBV29-1	many	TRBD1	TRBJ2-7	CSVKTGTANEQYF	TGCAGCGTGAAGACCGGGACAGCTAACGAGCAGTACTTC
TRBV5-1	-	TRBD1	TRBJ2-2	CASSVSGGPGELFF	TGCGCCAGCAGCGTATCAGGGGGACCCGGGGAGCTGTTTTTT
TRBV6-1	-	-	TRBJ1-3	CASSVRGNSGNTIYF	TGTGCCAGCAGTGTGCGGGGGAACTCTGGAAACACCATATATTTT
TRBV6-5	few	TRBD1	TRBJ2-7	CATRQGASEQYF	TGTGCCACCCGACAGGGGGCGTCCGAGCAGTACTTC
TRBV10-3	few	TRBD1	TRBJ2-7	CAISKQGESSYEQYF	TGTGCCATCAGTAAACAGGGGGAAAGCTCCTACGAGCAGTACTTC
TRBV10-3	-	-	TRBJ1-4	CAISEDYEKLFF	TGTGCCATCAGTGAGGACTATGAAAAACTGTTTTTT
TRBV2	few	-	TRBJ2-5	CASSPQETQYF	TGTGCCAGCAGTCCCCAGGAGACCCAGTACTTC
TRBV19	-	-	TRBJ1-1	CASTTPGSSPEAFF	TGTGCCAGTACCACCCCGGGATCGAGCCCTGAAGCTTTCTTT
TRBV7-2	few	-	TRBJ2-1	CASSPWGGASYNEQFF	TGTGCCAGCAGCCCCTGGGGGGGGGCCTCCTACAATGAGCAGTTCTTC
TRBV5-1	few	TRBD2	TRBJ2-5	CASSLTGLAGAETQYF	TGCGCCAGCAGCCTCACTGGACTAGCGGGGGCGGAGACCCAGTACTTC
TRBV2	-	-	TRBJ2-4	CASSPILAKNIQYF	TGTGCCAGCAGCCCCATACTAGCCAAAAACATTCAGTACTTC
TRBV9	few	-	TRBJ2-1	CASSVSRDFSEQFF	TGTGCCAGCAGCGTGTCACGGGATTTCAGTGAGCAGTTCTTC
TRBV11-2	-	-	TRBJ2-2	CASSLGQQNTGELFF	TGTGCCAGCAGCTTGGGACAACAAAACACCGGGGAGCTGTTTTTT
TRBV11-2	-	-	TRBJ1-4	CASSAPEGDEKLFF	TGTGCCAGCAGCGCCCCGGAGGGCGATGAAAAACTGTTTTTT